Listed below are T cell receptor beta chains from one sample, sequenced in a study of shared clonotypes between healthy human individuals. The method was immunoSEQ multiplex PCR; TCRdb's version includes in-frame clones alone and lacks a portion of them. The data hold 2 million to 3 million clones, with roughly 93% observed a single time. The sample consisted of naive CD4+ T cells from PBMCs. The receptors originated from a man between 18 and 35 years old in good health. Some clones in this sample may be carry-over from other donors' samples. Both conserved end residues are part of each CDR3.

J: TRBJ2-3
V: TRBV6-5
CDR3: CASSYGGTSTDTQYF

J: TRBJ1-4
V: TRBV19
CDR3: CASKRTGYEKLFF

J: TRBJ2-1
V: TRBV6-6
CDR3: CASSSLVGDSYNEQFF

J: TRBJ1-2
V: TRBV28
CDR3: CAISLWGAGGYTF

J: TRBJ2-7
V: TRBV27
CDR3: CASSLRLAGAQQYF

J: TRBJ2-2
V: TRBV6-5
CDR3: CASRNRGTGELFF

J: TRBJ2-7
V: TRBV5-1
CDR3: CASSLGDGAVYEQYF

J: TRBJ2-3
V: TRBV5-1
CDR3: CASSLETRQSTDTQYF

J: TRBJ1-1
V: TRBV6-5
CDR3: CASSYQGTLEAFF

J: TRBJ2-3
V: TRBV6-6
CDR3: CASSYSGGTTDTQYF

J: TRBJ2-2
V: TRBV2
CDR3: CASRRTDTGELFF

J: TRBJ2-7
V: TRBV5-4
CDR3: CASSVGLAGGTTYEQYF

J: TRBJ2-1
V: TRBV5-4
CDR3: CASSRTRGNEQFF

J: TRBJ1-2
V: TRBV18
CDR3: CASSPDRGNYGYTF

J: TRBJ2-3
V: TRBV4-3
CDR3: CASSQQRGSDTQYF

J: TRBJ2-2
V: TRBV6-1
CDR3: CASRKETGHTGELFF

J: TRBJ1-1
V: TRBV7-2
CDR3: CASSRSWGTPNTEAFF

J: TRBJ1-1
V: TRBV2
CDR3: CASSRQGNTEAFF

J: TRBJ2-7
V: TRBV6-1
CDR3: CASSERLGGDRGHEQYF

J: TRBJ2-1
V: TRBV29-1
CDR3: CSAPLAGVLGSYNEQFF

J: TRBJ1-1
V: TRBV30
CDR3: CAWSKGVLKDTEAFF

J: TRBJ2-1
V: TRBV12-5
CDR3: CASGLVVRNSYNEQFF

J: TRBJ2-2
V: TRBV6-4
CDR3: CASSGLATNTGELFF

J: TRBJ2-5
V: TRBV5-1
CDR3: CASSLYSPGQETQYF

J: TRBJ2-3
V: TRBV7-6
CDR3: CASTHKGPTDTQYF

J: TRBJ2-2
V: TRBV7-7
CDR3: CASSLAGQAGELFF

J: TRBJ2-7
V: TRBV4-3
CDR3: CASRLIAGGPGEQYF

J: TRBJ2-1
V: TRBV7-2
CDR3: CASSPRTSGRIYNEQFF

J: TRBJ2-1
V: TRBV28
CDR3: CASSSPGNEQFF

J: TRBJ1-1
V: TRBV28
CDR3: CASSTAVQGAFF

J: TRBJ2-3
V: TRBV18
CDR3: CASSPRGALSTDTQYF

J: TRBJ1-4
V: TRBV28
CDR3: CASWQRNNEKLFF

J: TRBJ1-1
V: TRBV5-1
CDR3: CASSLDPAEAFF

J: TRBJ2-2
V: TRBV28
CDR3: CASSLLWQGDTGELFF

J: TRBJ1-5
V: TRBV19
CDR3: CASSTYNQPQHF

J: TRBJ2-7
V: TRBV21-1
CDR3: CASSKAGGPRVNSSYEQYF

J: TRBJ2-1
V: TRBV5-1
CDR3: CASSLVGSGLYNEQFF

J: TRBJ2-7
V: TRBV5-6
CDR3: CASSPGLVYEQYF

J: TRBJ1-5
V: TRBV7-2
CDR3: CASSLGGYRYQPQHF

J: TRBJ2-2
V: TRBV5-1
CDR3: CASSFGNGELFF

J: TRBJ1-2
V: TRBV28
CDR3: CASSLRAPRGYTF